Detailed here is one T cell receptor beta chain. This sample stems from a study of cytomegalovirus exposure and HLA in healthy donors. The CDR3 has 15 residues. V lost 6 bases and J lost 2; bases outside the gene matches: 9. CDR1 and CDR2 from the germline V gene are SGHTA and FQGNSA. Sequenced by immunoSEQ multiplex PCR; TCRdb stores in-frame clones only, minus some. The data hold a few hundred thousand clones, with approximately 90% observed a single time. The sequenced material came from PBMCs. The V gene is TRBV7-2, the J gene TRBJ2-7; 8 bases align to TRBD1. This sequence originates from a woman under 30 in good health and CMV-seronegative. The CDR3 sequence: CASRSDRGIAYEQYF. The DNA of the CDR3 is TGTGCCAGCAGATCAGACAGGGGAATCGCCTACGAGCAGTACTTC.